This record looks at one T cell receptor beta chain sequence and its context. Profiling relied on immunoSEQ multiplex PCR, and the TCRdb table lists in-frame clones only, not all of them. This sample carries roughly 130,000 clones, over 85% of them seen once, and the ten largest clones take 11%. The sample is drawn from a study of control samples from healthy donors and cancer patients. Trimming pared 0 bases from V and 0 bases from J, leaving 1 base between. This CDR3 comprises 13 residues. Germline V gene lookup returns CDR1 SGDLS and CDR2 YYNGEE. The chain couples TRBV9 to TRBJ1-3, with no clear D. The sequenced sample was blood. This sequence originates from a man in his thirties or forties in good health. The chain's CDR3 is CASSVDSGNTIYF. The CDR3 DNA reads TGTGCCAGCAGCGTAGACTCTGGAAACACCATATATTTT.